The 29 T cell receptor beta chains below come from one sample, sequenced in a study of CD8+CD57+ T cells in acquired aplastic anemia. For CDR3 and TCR beta VDJ profiling, genomic DNA was the template used. TCRdb processed the reads anew with MiXCR; each CDR3 protein has one entry. The data contain under 250,000 distinct CDR3 sequences, 30% to 35% of them singletons. Material for sequencing was sorted CD4+, CD8+, or CD8+CD57+ T cells (not recorded which) from PBMCs. The source is a human donor in good health, serving as a control.

Of note for this clonotype: The junction does not match germline at one end; this may be a read error. This chain connects TRBV28 to TRBJ1-1, with no clear D. Per the germline V gene, CDR1 is MDHEN and CDR2 is SYDVKM. This CDR3 is 11 amino acids long. Written as DNA, the CDR3 is TGTGCCAGCAGTTTATTCGGGCAATCCAATTTT. This gives the protein CASSLFGQSNF.

The chain is built from TRBV14 and TRBJ2-1, with 8 bases fitting TRBD2. V was clipped by 4 bases and J by 3 bases; unmatched bases: 20. In germline, CDR1 is SGHDN, CDR2 FVKESK. CDR3 length: 20 amino acids. CDR3 nucleotides: TGTGCCAGCAGCCGACGGGGATATCTAGCGGGCCTACTACGCTACAATGAGCAGTTCTTC. It yields the protein CASSRRGYLAGLLRYNEQFF. Full variable domain (remainder filled in from reference TRBV14 and TRBJ2-1): EAGVTQFPSHSVIEKGQTVTLRCDPISGHDNLYWYRRVMGKEIKFLLHFVKESKQDESGMPNNRFLAERTGGTYSTLKVQPAELEDSGVYFCASSRRGYLAGLLRYNEQFFGPGTRLTVL.

This chain uses TRBV15 with TRBJ2-7; D is unclear. The V end lost 3 bases, the J end lost 4 bases, and 13 bases lay between the germline ends. Germline V gene data show CDR1 as LNHNV and CDR2 as YYDKDF (reference sequence). The CDR3 contains 14 residues. CDR3 nucleotides: TGTGCCACCAGCAGTGCGTTCTCCAGGTACGAGCAGTACTTC. Protein: CATSSAFSRYEQYF.

This clonotype was observed a handful of times. In DNA, the CDR3 is TGTGCCACCACCCGGGACACGGCCTCCTACGAGCAGTACTTC. This sequence encodes CATTRDTASYEQYF. The V call is TRBV15, the J call TRBJ2-7, with a tentative D call TRBD1 (6 bases). The V gene lost 7 bases and the J gene lost 0 bases, with 13 bases spanning the gap. This CDR3 is 14 amino acids long. Germline V gene sequence: CDR1 LNHNV, CDR2 YYDKDF (reference sequence).

J is TRBJ2-1 and V is TRBV10-2, with TRBD2 matching 11 bases. The V gene end was trimmed by 10 bases and the J gene end by 9 bases; junction bases not matched to a gene: 11. Germline V lookup: CDR1 WSHSY, CDR2 SAAADI. The CDR3 loop spans 14 amino acids. In DNA, the CDR3 is TGCGCCACAAGGAGGGTAGCGGGAGGGGGTGAGCAGTTCTTC. As protein: CATRRVAGGGEQFF.

Comment on this clonotype: A much larger clone lies a single base off, so this may be a read error. This chain joins TRBV6-5 and TRBJ1-6, with 7 bases matching TRBD1. This CDR3 has 15 residues. CDR1 is MNHEY, CDR2 SVGAGI, per germline. The CDR3 nucleotides read TGTGCCGGCAGTTACTCTGGGACAGACGATTCACCCCTCCACTTT. It encodes CAGSYSGTDDSPLHF.

V gene TRBV19 combines with J gene TRBJ1-2; weak D call: TRBD1 (6 bases). Germline CDR1 reads LNHDA; CDR2 reads SQIVND (reference sequence). The V gene lost 7 bases and the J gene lost 6 bases, with 21 bases spanning the gap. CDR3 length: 15 amino acids. CDR3 region: CASTPRGSPENGYTF. The CDR3 DNA reads as TGTGCCAGTACCCCGAGGGGGAGCCCGGAGAATGGCTACACCTTC.

The chain combines TRBV27 with TRBJ1-6; possibly TRBD1 for D (5 bases). Germline values: CDR1 MNHEY, CDR2 SMNVEV (reference sequence). V lost 3 bases and J 16 bases, leaving 19 bases between the germline ends. This CDR3 has 14 amino acids. CDR3: CASSLSTGGIRLHF. Here the CDR3 DNA reads TGTGCCAGCAGTTTGTCGACTGGGGGGATTCGACTCCACTTT.

V usage is TRBV20-1 and J usage is TRBJ1-4; 8 bases map to TRBD1. The germline CDR1 and CDR2 sequences are DFQATT and SNEGSKA (reference sequence). This CDR3 is built from 15 residues. V lost 4 bases, J lost 4 bases, and 8 bases stayed unmatched. The CDR3 DNA follows: TGCAGTGCTACTAGGACAGGGCAGATTAATGAAAAACTGTTTTTT. Protein product: CSATRTGQINEKLFF.

This clonotype was recorded a few times. The chain is built from TRBV5-6 and TRBJ2-1, with 8 nucleotides matching TRBD2. The V gene end was trimmed by 4 bases and the J gene end by 1 base; junction bases not matched to a gene: 7. Germline CDR1 SGHDT, CDR2 YYEEEE. This CDR3 is built from 16 residues. The CDR3 DNA reads TGTGCCAGCAGCCATTTCACTAGCGGTTCCTACAATGAGCAGTTCTTC. Amino acid sequence: CASSHFTSGSYNEQFF.

The V call is TRBV5-4, the J call TRBJ2-7; D ambiguous. The CDR3 length is 16 residues. Trimming cost V 2 bases and J 2 bases, with 17 bases left between them. Germline V lookup: CDR1 SGHNT, CDR2 YYREEE (reference sequence). The CDR3 loop is CASSLYLSADTYEQYF. The CDR3 DNA reads as TGTGCCAGCAGCTTATACTTATCGGCAGATACCTACGAGCAGTACTTC.

This clonotype has ten or more counts. V is TRBV29-1 and J is TRBJ1-2; D is perhaps TRBD1 (5 bases). Germline CDR1 is SQVTM and CDR2 is ANQGSEA. Deletions cut 4 bases from V and 10 bases from J, with 19 bases between. CDR3 length: 13 residues. The CDR3 nucleotides are TGCAGCGTTGGACGGGACCGCGATGGGCTCTACACCTTC. Protein: CSVGRDRDGLYTF.

This clonotype was counted a single time. The rearrangement uses TRBV2 and TRBJ2-1, with 11 bases identical to TRBD2. With V trimmed by 6 bases and J by 8 bases, 9 bases remained unmatched. The CDR3 runs 15 residues. Germline V lookup: CDR1 SNHLY, CDR2 FYNNEI. CDR3 protein: CASRGTSGRSYEQFF. The CDR3 nucleotides read TGTGCCAGCAGGGGGACTAGCGGCCGGTCGTATGAGCAGTTCTTC.

This clonotype showed up just a few times. The V and J genes are TRBV5-1 and TRBJ1-2; D is unresolved. The V end was cut by 4 bases, the J end by 4 bases, with 14 bases between. Germline CDR1 reads SGHRS; CDR2 reads YFSETQ. The CDR3 consists of 14 residues. CDR3 sequence reads: CASSPVDRLYGYTF. The CDR3 DNA sequence: TGCGCCAGCAGCCCGGTTGACCGACTCTATGGCTACACCTTC. The variable domain in full, completed from reference TRBV5-1 and TRBJ1-2, reads KAGVTQTPRYLIKTRGQQVTLSCSPISGHRSVSWYQQTPGQGLQFLFEYFSETQRNKGNFPGRFSGRQFSNSRSEMNVSTLELGDSALYLCASSPVDRLYGYTFGSGTRLTVV.

This clonotype was detected many times. This chain joins TRBV20-1 and TRBJ2-5, with TRBD1 matching 7 bases. The CDR3 covers 11 residues. Germline V gives CDR1 DFQATT, CDR2 SNEGSKA (reference sequence). The V gene end was trimmed by 6 bases and the J gene end by 2 bases; junction bases not matched to a gene: 0. In DNA, the CDR3 is TGCAGTGCGGACAGGCAAGAGACCCAGTACTTC. Amino acid sequence: CSADRQETQYF.

As regards this clonotype: Possible read error: a much larger clone is one base away. The gene calls are TRBV12-3 or TRBV12-4 and TRBJ1-2; TRBD1 agrees at 7 bases. The CDR3 has 17 amino acids. The CDR3 sequence: CASSFYSPSTGLAGCTF. The CDR3 DNA reads as TGTGCCAGCAGTTTCTACTCCCCTTCGACAGGGCTTGCTGGCTGCACCTTC.

For this clonotype: This sequence may be a read error, since a much larger clone differs from it by one base. The V call is TRBV9, the J call TRBJ1-4; D remains unclear. From germline, CDR1 is SGDLS and CDR2 YYNGEE. This CDR3 spans 14 amino acids. Here the CDR3 reads CASSALVANEKLSF. CDR3 in DNA: TGTGCCAGCAGCGCCCTAGTGGCTAATGAAAAACTGTCTTTT.

With respect to this clonotype: Given a much more abundant clone one base away, this may be a read error. The chain uses TRBV14 and TRBJ1-2; no definite D call. CDR3 length: 17 amino acids. CDR1 SGHDN and CDR2 FVKESK come from the germline V gene. CDR3 in DNA: TGTGCCAGCAGCCAAGATCTCCAGGATAGCGGCAGCTATGGCCACACCTTC. It is translated as CASSQDLQDSGSYGHTF. Combining the CDR3 with reference TRBV14 and TRBJ1-2 gives the whole variable domain EAGVTQFPSHSVIEKGQTVTLRCDPISGHDNLYWYRRVMGKEIKFLLHFVKESKQDESGMPNNRFLAERTGGTYSTLKVQPAELEDSGVYFCASSQDLQDSGSYGHTFGSGTRLTVV.

This rearrangement joins TRBV11-2 to TRBJ1-1; D unresolved. Germline CDR1 is SGHAT and CDR2 is FQNNGV. This CDR3 contains 15 residues. Trimming took 6 bases from V and 3 from J, leaving 17 bases between them. The DNA for the CDR3 is TGTGCCAGCAGAGCGCTTAGGGCCGGGTACACTGAAGCTTTCTTT. Amino acid sequence: CASRALRAGYTEAFF.

There are many counts of this clonotype. V and J are TRBV5-1 and TRBJ2-2, with 8 bases matching TRBD1. CDR1 and CDR2 (germline): SGHRS, YFSETQ. Trimming took 0 bases from V and 5 from J; bases not matched to a gene: 0. The CDR3 covers 14 residues. Here the CDR3 reads CASSLGQGTGELFF. CDR3 nucleotide sequence: TGCGCCAGCAGCTTGGGACAGGGGACCGGGGAGCTGTTTTTT.

V usage is TRBV6-1 and J usage is TRBJ1-2, with a possible D match to TRBD1 (6 bases). The germline CDR1 and CDR2 sequences are MNHNS and SASEGT. The CDR3 spans 15 residues. Trimming pared 5 bases from V and 0 bases from J, leaving 13 bases between. The CDR3, as DNA: TGTGCCAGCAGTACCACGACAGGATCTAACTATGGCTACACCTTC. This translates into CASSTTTGSNYGYTF.

The chain uses TRBV5-1 and TRBJ2-1, with 13 bases aligning to TRBD2. Germline CDR1 and CDR2: SGHRS and YFSETQ. This CDR3 is 16 amino acids long. With V trimmed by 5 bases and J by 2 bases, 4 bases remained unmatched. The CDR3 region is CASRLAGGLTYNEQFF. The CDR3 DNA sequence: TGCGCCAGCAGACTAGCGGGGGGGCTCACCTACAATGAGCAGTTCTTC. The full variable domain, its missing parts supplied by reference TRBV5-1 and TRBJ2-1, is KAGVTQTPRYLIKTRGQQVTLSCSPISGHRSVSWYQQTPGQGLQFLFEYFSETQRNKGNFPGRFSGRQFSNSRSEMNVSTLELGDSALYLCASRLAGGLTYNEQFFGPGTRLTVL.

This clonotype was seen many times. The chain uses TRBV7-2 and TRBJ2-7, with D uncertain. The CDR3 is 13 residues long. V was cut by 3 bases and J by 1 base, with 7 bases left in between. CDR1 and CDR2 (germline): SGHTA, FQGNSA. The CDR3 coding sequence is TGTGCCAGCAGCTTCGCCCCATCCTACGAGCAGTACTTC. Protein: CASSFAPSYEQYF.

This clonotype was counted ten times or more. This chain uses TRBV19 with TRBJ1-5; D is undetermined. Trimming removed 5 bases at V and 6 bases at J, with 14 bases between. The CDR3 length is 14 residues. Germline CDR1 is LNHDA and CDR2 is SQIVND (reference sequence). This CDR3 reads CASSPGYSGQPQHF. Written as DNA, the CDR3 is TGTGCCAGTAGTCCGGGGTATTCGGGTCAGCCCCAGCATTTT.

The chain carries TRBV11-1 and TRBJ2-7, with TRBD2 matching 7 bases. Germline lookup yields CDR1 SGHAT and CDR2 FQDESV (reference sequence). The CDR3 consists of 16 residues. The trim removed 6 bases at V and 3 bases at J, leaving 14 bases unmatched. The CDR3 DNA is TGTGCCAGCAGTGAACCCCCGTTTGGGGGGGGCTACGAGCAGTACTTC. Its protein product is CASSEPPFGGGYEQYF.

This clonotype was observed at least ten times. The gene calls are TRBV19 and TRBJ2-7, with D perhaps matching TRBD1 (5 bases). Germline CDR1 reads LNHDA; CDR2 reads SQIVND (reference sequence). The V end lost 5 bases, the J end lost 1 base, and 24 bases lay between the germline ends. The CDR3 length is 18 residues. This chain's CDR3 is CASSEAGLNIPTSYEQYF. The CDR3 nucleotides are TGTGCCAGTAGTGAAGCAGGGTTGAACATACCTACATCCTACGAGCAGTACTTC.

This clonotype showed up many times. This sequence joins TRBV24-1 and TRBJ2-6; 7 bases fit TRBD1. Trimming removed 5 bases from V and 0 bases from J; junction bases left unmatched: 9. There are 18 residues in the CDR3. Germline assignment: CDR1 KGHDR and CDR2 SFDVKD. CDR3 sequence: CATSGRDSGYSGANVLTF. The CDR3 DNA reads TGTGCCACCAGTGGCAGGGACAGCGGCTACTCTGGGGCCAACGTCCTGACTTTC.

The rearrangement uses TRBV20-1 and TRBJ2-3; the match to TRBD1 covers 8 bases. Germline CDR1 and CDR2: DFQATT and SNEGSKA (reference sequence). This CDR3 contains 15 residues. Losses at the gene ends were 4 bases for V and 0 bases for J; bases not matched to a gene: 6. The DNA for the CDR3 is TGCAGTGCTAATTTGGGACAGGAGAGCACAGATACGCAGTATTTT. Protein sequence: CSANLGQESTDTQYF.

This clonotype was counted many times. The V gene is TRBV2, the J gene TRBJ2-5, with a tentative D call TRBD2 (6 bases). The CDR3 totals 14 residues. Germline CDR1 SNHLY, CDR2 FYNNEI. V lost 2 bases and J 2 bases, leaving 9 bases between the germline ends. The CDR3, as DNA: TGTGCCAGCAGTGAACTGCGGGGACAAGAGACCCAGTACTTC. Translating it yields CASSELRGQETQYF.